The 20 T cell receptor beta chains below all came from one sample that was sequenced in a study of CD8+ T cells in alopecia areata. Following RNA extraction, reverse transcription yielded cDNA that acted as the sequencing template. Clones were sequenced by immunoSEQ multiplex PCR, and TCRdb holds only the in-frame ones, with some missing. This sample carries over 150,000 clones, roughly 60% of them seen once, and the ten largest clones take roughly 1.7%. The sequencing used CD4+ T cells sorted from blood, collected at week 0. The receptors here all came from a human donor with alopecia areata.

The V call is TRBV25-1, the J call TRBJ2-1; D may be TRBD1 (6 bases). Germline V gene sequence: CDR1 MGHDK, CDR2 SYGVNS. This CDR3 comprises 12 residues. The ends were cut back, 6 bases at V and 7 bases at J, with 10 bases in the middle. The CDR3 region is CASRNRENEQFF. CDR3 DNA sequence: TGTGCCAGCAGAAACAGGGAGAATGAGCAGTTCTTC.

The gene calls are TRBV19 and TRBJ2-4; weak D call: TRBD1 (6 bases). The CDR3 is made up of 15 amino acids. Germline values: CDR1 LNHDA, CDR2 SQIVND (reference sequence). Trimming took off 0 bases at V and 7 bases at J, with 13 bases between the two ends. The CDR3 spells CASSIETGVLNIQYF. In nucleotides, the CDR3 is TGTGCCAGTAGTATAGAGACAGGAGTTCTGAACATTCAGTACTTC.

This chain joins TRBV30 and TRBJ1-2; the D is unclear. The CDR3 has 14 amino acids. The ends were cut back, 4 bases at V and 7 bases at J, with 19 bases in the middle. Per germline, CDR1 GTSNPN and CDR2 SVGIG (reference sequence). This CDR3 reads CAWIPRPVMVGYTF. Written as DNA, the CDR3 is TGTGCCTGGATCCCCCGACCGGTTATGGTTGGCTACACCTTC. The variable domain in full, with the rest retrieved from reference TRBV30 and TRBJ1-2, is SQTIHQWPATLVQPVGSPLSLECTVEGTSNPNLYWYRQAAGRGLQLLFYSVGIGQISSEVPQNLSASRPQDRQFILSSKKLLLSDSGFYLCAWIPRPVMVGYTFGSGTRLTVV.

The chain recombines TRBV6-5 with TRBJ1-1; D uncertain. The CDR3 extends over 14 amino acids. V was trimmed by 0 bases and J by 5 bases, leaving 10 bases between them. Germline loops: CDR1 MNHEY, CDR2 SVGAGI. The CDR3 DNA reads TGTGCCAGCAGTTACTCGCCGGTGGGGACTGAAGCTTTCTTT. Protein sequence: CASSYSPVGTEAFF.

V gene TRBV5-1 combines with J gene TRBJ2-7, with D possibly being TRBD1 (6 bases). The CDR3 length is 17 residues. Per the germline V gene, CDR1 is SGHRS and CDR2 is YFSETQ. The V end was cut by 0 bases, the J end by 2 bases, with 18 bases between. The CDR3 sequence is CASSLDGRGHLTYEQYF. The CDR3 coding sequence is TGCGCCAGCAGCTTGGACGGCAGGGGCCACCTAACCTACGAGCAGTACTTC.

The rearrangement uses TRBV5-1 and TRBJ2-1; 11 bases align to TRBD1. There are 15 residues in the CDR3. V trimming: 2 bases; J trimming: 5 bases; junction bases outside the gene matches: 3. In germline, CDR1 is SGHRS, CDR2 YFSETQ. CDR3 sequence: CASSLGTGGDNEQFF. For the CDR3, the DNA is TGCGCCAGCAGCTTAGGGACAGGGGGAGACAATGAGCAGTTCTTC.

The chain recombines TRBV30 with TRBJ1-1; unclear D gene. V lost 0 bases, J lost 0 bases, and 8 bases lay in between. The V gene's germline CDR1 is GTSNPN and CDR2 SVGIG (reference sequence). This CDR3 has 14 amino acids. DNA for the CDR3: TGTGCCTGGAGTGTCGGGCATTTGAACACTGAAGCTTTCTTT. Amino acids: CAWSVGHLNTEAFF.

The CDR3: CASSQETRASYEQYF. CDR3 DNA: TGCGCCAGCAGCCAAGAGACTAGAGCGTCCTACGAGCAGTACTTC. This rearrangement joins TRBV4-3 to TRBJ2-7; the D gene is possibly TRBD2 (6 bases). The germline V gene encodes CDR1 LGHNA and CDR2 YSLEER. The length of the CDR3 is 15 residues. Trimming left V 0 bases short and J 1 base short, with 10 bases between.

The rearrangement joins TRBV19 to TRBJ2-5, with D possibly called TRBD1 or TRBD2 (5 bases each). Germline CDR1 is LNHDA and CDR2 is SQIVND (reference sequence). The CDR3 is made up of 13 amino acids. V was pared by 4 bases and J by 3 bases, with 9 bases between. The CDR3 nucleotides read TGTGCCAGTAGTAAAAGGGGAGAAGAGACCCAGTACTTC. It is translated as CASSKRGEETQYF. Based on the CDR3 plus reference TRBV19 and TRBJ2-5, the full variable domain is DGGITQSPKYLFRKEGQNVTLSCEQNLNHDAMYWYRQDPGQGLRLIYYSQIVNDFQKGDIAEGYSVSREKKESFPLTVTSAQKNPTAFYLCASSKRGEETQYFGPGTRLLVL.

The chain joins TRBV30 to TRBJ1-2, with unresolved D. The CDR3 is made up of 11 amino acids. Trimming removed 0 bases at V and 7 bases at J, with 6 bases between. Germline V gene lookup returns CDR1 GTSNPN and CDR2 SVGIG (reference sequence). CDR3 in amino acids: CAWSVKFGYTF. The DNA of the CDR3 is TGTGCCTGGAGTGTAAAATTTGGCTACACCTTC. The variable domain in full, with the rest retrieved from reference TRBV30 and TRBJ1-2, is SQTIHQWPATLVQPVGSPLSLECTVEGTSNPNLYWYRQAAGRGLQLLFYSVGIGQISSEVPQNLSASRPQDRQFILSSKKLLLSDSGFYLCAWSVKFGYTFGSGTRLTVV.

This clone came up a few times. The sample holds other DNA sequences that translate to the same CDR3. This sequence joins TRBV12-5 and TRBJ2-2; perhaps D is TRBD1 or TRBD2 (5 bases each). Trimming shortened V by 9 bases and J by 2 bases, and 10 bases separated the two germline ends. CDR1 LGHNT and CDR2 FRNRAP come from the germline V gene. The CDR3 runs 13 residues. DNA of the CDR3: TGTGCTAGCAACCGGGACAACACCGGGGAGCTGTTTTTT. Amino acid sequence: CASNRDNTGELFF.

V and J are TRBV20-1 and TRBJ1-1; tentative D call: TRBD1 (6 bases). Germline CDR1 reads DFQATT; CDR2 reads SNEGSKA (reference sequence). The germline V and J ends were trimmed by 5 bases and 5 bases, with 9 bases remaining between them. The CDR3 loop spans 11 amino acids. The chain's CDR3 is CSASRGTEAFF. The CDR3, as DNA: TGCAGTGCTTCCAGGGGTACTGAAGCTTTCTTT.

V and J are TRBV30 and TRBJ1-6, with 7 bases identical to TRBD1. Trimming took 0 bases from V and 10 from J; bases not matched to a gene: 15. The germline CDR1 and CDR2 sequences are GTSNPN and SVGIG (reference sequence). The CDR3 spans 17 residues. Here the CDR3 DNA reads TGTGCCTGGAGTGTAGGGGGAGGGGGCCCTACGGGATCACCCCTCCACTTT. Its translation: CAWSVGGGGPTGSPLHF.

In nucleotides, the CDR3 is TGTGCCTGGAGAGGACCGAAAGCTTTCTTT. It specifies CAWRGPKAFF. The V call is TRBV30, the J call TRBJ1-1, with unresolved D. This CDR3 is built from 10 residues. CDR1 and CDR2 (germline): GTSNPN, SVGIG (reference sequence). Trimming cost V 3 bases and J 9 bases, with 8 bases left between them.

The V and J genes are TRBV7-2 and TRBJ2-3, with D possibly TRBD2 on 5 matching bases. The CDR3 totals 14 residues. Germline CDR1 reads SGHTA; CDR2 reads FQGNSA. Between the trimmed V and J ends, which lost 5 bases and 5 bases, there was a span of 14 bases. The CDR3: CASSQAARGDTQYF. CDR3 in DNA: TGTGCCAGCAGCCAGGCGGCCCGGGGAGATACGCAGTATTTT.

Comments on this clone: The sample has other DNA sequences that encode this CDR3 too. This chain connects TRBV5-1 to TRBJ1-6, with a weak D call TRBD1 (5 bases). Deletions cut 0 bases from V and 6 bases from J, with 7 bases between. The CDR3 length is 14 residues. From germline, CDR1 is SGHRS and CDR2 YFSETQ. DNA of the CDR3: TGCGCCAGCAGCTTGGGGCAGGGTAATTCACCCCTCCACTTT. It specifies CASSLGQGNSPLHF. The whole variable domain, remainder taken from reference TRBV5-1 and TRBJ1-6, is KAGVTQTPRYLIKTRGQQVTLSCSPISGHRSVSWYQQTPGQGLQFLFEYFSETQRNKGNFPGRFSGRQFSNSRSEMNVSTLELGDSALYLCASSLGQGNSPLHFGNGTRLTVT.

This clone was detected only a few times. The identical CDR3 is also encoded by other nucleotide sequences in the sample. The J gene is TRBJ2-5, the V gene TRBV15; D remains unclear. Germline lookup yields CDR1 LNHNV and CDR2 YYDKDF (reference sequence). The CDR3 is made up of 14 amino acids. Trimming removed 0 bases at V and 5 bases at J, with 10 bases between. The CDR3 loop is CATSRDSRRETQYF. In nucleotides, the CDR3 is TGTGCCACCAGCAGAGATTCCAGGCGGGAGACCCAGTACTTC.

The chain has TRBV6-5 and TRBJ1-1, with D possibly being TRBD1 (6 bases). V was cut by 5 bases and J by 5 bases, with 9 bases left in between. This CDR3 spans 12 amino acids. Germline CDR1 reads MNHEY; CDR2 reads SVGAGI. CDR3 region: CASSTGRTEAFF. CDR3 in DNA: TGTGCCAGCAGTACAGGGAGAACTGAAGCTTTCTTT.

Points on this clone: This CDR3 is also generated by other DNA sequences in the sample. This chain connects TRBV29-1 to TRBJ1-2; D remains ambiguous. V was shortened by 4 bases and J by 2 bases, with 8 bases between the two germline ends. CDR3 length: 12 residues. From germline, CDR1 is SQVTM and CDR2 ANQGSEA. The CDR3 bases are TGCAGCGTTGGAGGAAGCAACTATGGCTACACCTTC. Its protein product is CSVGGSNYGYTF.

J is TRBJ2-3 and V is TRBV7-2, with 8 bases that match TRBD2. The CDR3 loop spans 14 amino acids. Germline V gene sequence: CDR1 SGHTA, CDR2 FQGNSA. Trimming cost V 4 bases and J 2 bases; bases outside gene matches: 2. The CDR3 DNA is TGTGCCAGCAGCTCACTAGCGGTCACAGATACGCAGTATTTT. It translates to CASSSLAVTDTQYF.